The 30 T cell receptor beta chains below were found in one sample sequenced in a study of breast tumors, draining lymph nodes, adjacent tissues. TCRdb re-called the multiplex PCR reads through MiXCR, storing one row per CDR3 protein. This table has fewer than 150,000 distinct CDR3 sequences, 21% appearing once. Breast cancer patients provided tissue from their axillary draining lymph nodes. The source material was axillary lymph node tissue. The receptors were sampled from a female donor with breast cancer. Some clones in this sample may be carry-over from other donors' samples.

This clonotype was seen a few times. The rearrangement joins TRBV27 to TRBJ2-1; 10 bases fit TRBD2. Germline V gene lookup returns CDR1 MNHEY and CDR2 SMNVEV (reference sequence). This CDR3 is 16 amino acids long. The trim removed 5 bases at V and 1 base at J, leaving 5 bases unmatched. CDR3 protein: CASSGPAGGSYNEQFF. CDR3 bases: TGTGCCAGCAGTGGTCCAGCGGGAGGGTCCTACAATGAGCAGTTCTTC.

Only one count was recorded for this clonotype. This clone may be a read error of a much larger clone one base away. The chain combines TRBV14 with TRBJ1-2; D gene ambiguous. Germline CDR1 and CDR2: SGHDN and FVKESK. V dropped 3 bases and J dropped 2 bases, with 10 bases sitting between them. The CDR3 has 14 amino acids. The CDR3 is CASSQLADNYGYTF. Written as DNA, the CDR3 is TGTGCCAGCAGCCAGCTTGCAGACAACTATGGCTACACCTTC.

At least ten counts were recorded for this clonotype. The genes are TRBV7-9 and TRBJ2-7; 8 bases fit TRBD1. The CDR3 runs to 16 residues. Germline CDR1 is SEHNR and CDR2 is FQNEAQ (reference sequence). The V segment lost 1 base and the J segment 6 bases; nucleotides outside the gene matches: 11. CDR3 bases: TGTGCCAGCAGCTTAGGATTGGCGGCACAGGGGGGCGAGCAGTACTTC. Translation gives CASSLGLAAQGGEQYF. Using reference TRBV7-9 and TRBJ2-7 for the parts outside the CDR3, the full variable domain is DTGVSQNPRHKITKRGQNVTFRCDPISEHNRLYWYRQTLGQGPEFLTYFQNEAQLEKSRLLSDRFSAERPKGSFSTLEIQRTEQGDSAMYLCASSLGLAAQGGEQYFGPGTRLTVT.

This clonotype was recorded at least ten times. This rearrangement joins TRBV12-3 or TRBV12-4 to TRBJ2-7, with 8 bases lining up with TRBD1. The CDR3 length is 14 residues. The V gene end was trimmed by 3 bases and the J gene end by 7 bases; junction bases not matched to a gene: 8. The CDR3 sequence: CASSFGQGAGEQYF. CDR3 nucleotide sequence: TGTGCCAGCAGTTTCGGGCAGGGGGCCGGGGAGCAGTACTTC.

Concerning this clonotype itself: A much larger clonotype is one base distant, so this may be a read error. V usage is TRBV19 and J usage is TRBJ2-1, with TRBD1 identical over 12 bases. CDR1 and CDR2 (germline): LNHDA, SQIVND (reference sequence). The CDR3 spans 16 residues. The CDR3: CASSELTGTGGREQSF. The DNA of the CDR3 is TGTGCCAGTAGTGAACTGACCGGGACAGGGGGCCGTGAGCAGTCCTTC.

This clonotype was seen many times. The rearrangement uses TRBV5-1 and TRBJ1-2; the D gene is possibly TRBD1 (6 bases). The CDR3 extends over 15 amino acids. Trimming pared 0 bases from V and 1 base from J, leaving 10 bases between. Germline-derived CDR1 and CDR2 are SGHRS and YFSETQ. The CDR3 loop is CASSLGQGNNYGYTF. The CDR3 DNA reads as TGCGCCAGCAGCTTGGGCCAGGGGAATAACTATGGCTACACCTTC.

For this clonotype: This may be a read error: a much more frequent sequence differs by one nucleotide. J is TRBJ2-7 and V is TRBV11-1; 9 bases map to TRBD1. Germline values: CDR1 SGHAT, CDR2 FQDESV (reference sequence). J lost 9 bases, V lost 5 bases, and 17 bases had no gene match. The CDR3 is 16 amino acids. The CDR3 DNA reads as TGTGCCAGCAGCCGTTCCCACAGGGGGCTGCTCGGCGGGCAGTACTTC. Protein product: CASSRSHRGLLGGQYF.

V usage is TRBV7-8 and J usage is TRBJ1-2; D is ambiguous. Looked up from germline, CDR1 is SGHVS and CDR2 is FQNEAQ. Between the trimmed V and J ends, which lost 2 bases and 2 bases, there was a span of 9 bases. The CDR3 consists of 14 residues. The CDR3 loop reads CASSLKSTNYGYTF. The DNA of the CDR3 is TGTGCCAGCAGCTTAAAAAGTACCAACTATGGCTACACCTTC.

This clonotype is a singleton in its sample. A much larger clone sits a single nucleotide away, making a read error possible. This is likely a read error, given that the CDR3 carries no conserved phenylalanine or tryptophan at its end. The gene calls are TRBV7-9 and TRBJ2-1; D call uncertain. V lost 8 bases and J 5 bases, leaving 7 bases between the germline ends. Looked up from germline, CDR1 is SEHNR and CDR2 is FQNEAQ (reference sequence). The CDR3 spans 11 residues. In DNA form, the CDR3 reads TGTGCCAGCGGGCGTAACAATGAGCAGTTCTCC. Translated: CASGRNNEQFS.

With regard to this clonotype: This sequence may be a read error, since a much larger clone differs from it by one base. The chain employs TRBV5-4 and TRBJ2-7; 7 nucleotides agree with TRBD1. V lost 4 bases to trimming and J lost 9 bases; unmatched junction nucleotides: 10. Per germline, CDR1 SGHNT and CDR2 YYREEE (reference sequence). This CDR3 contains 13 residues. The CDR3 bases are TGTGCCAGCAGCCCCAGGGACAGCTCCGGGCAGTACTTC. Encoded protein: CASSPRDSSGQYF.

Notes on this clonotype: The conserved closing phenylalanine or tryptophan is absent in this CDR3, likely reflecting a read error. The CDR3 DNA reads as TGCAGTGCTAGGCCTCTAGCGGGAGCTGCCAAGACCCAGTACCTC. Translating gives CSARPLAGAAKTQYL. This chain connects TRBV20-1 to TRBJ2-5, with 10 bases identical to TRBD2. Germline-derived CDR1 and CDR2 are DFQATT and SNEGSKA (reference sequence). The V and J ends lost 3 bases and 6 bases, in that order; junction bases with no gene match: 10. The CDR3 has 15 residues.

There are many counts of this clonotype. The chain couples TRBV7-9 to TRBJ2-1; D uncertain. The CDR3 extends over 14 amino acids. V was shortened by 4 bases and J by 7 bases, with 14 bases between the two germline ends. The germline gives CDR1 SEHNR, CDR2 FQNEAQ (reference sequence). The CDR3 sequence is CASSSFRKWNEQFF. CDR3 DNA: TGTGCCAGCAGCTCTTTTCGAAAGTGGAATGAGCAGTTCTTC.

On this clonotype: This may arise from a read error, as a much more abundant clone is one base away. V usage is TRBV13 and J usage is TRBJ2-1; 7 bases are shared with TRBD2. CDR1 is PRHDT, CDR2 FYEKMQ, per germline (reference sequence). The CDR3 spans 17 residues. The CDR3 region is CASSRPGGLSSYSEQFF. The DNA for the CDR3 is TGTGCCAGCAGCAGACCGGGGGGACTGAGCTCCTACAGTGAGCAGTTCTTC. Together with reference TRBV13 and TRBJ2-1, the CDR3 gives the full variable domain: AAGVIQSPRHLIKEKRETATLKCYPIPRHDTVYWYQQGPGQDPQFLISFYEKMQSDKGSIPDRFSAQQFSDYHSELNMSSLELGDSALYFCASSRPGGLSSYSEQFFGPGTRLTVL.

In regard to this clonotype: Possible read error: a much larger clone is one base away. This chain links TRBV19 with TRBJ1-5; weak D call: TRBD1 (6 bases). CDR3 length equals 15 residues. Germline CDR1 is LNHDA and CDR2 is SQIVND (reference sequence). The CDR3 sequence: CANSVTGNGNQPQHF. The CDR3 region has the DNA TGTGCCAATAGTGTGACAGGTAACGGCAATCAGCCCCAGCATTTT.

This clonotype appeared a single time. One junction end does not reproduce the germline sequence, and a read error may be involved. For the CDR3, the DNA is TGTGCCAGCAGCCGACTAGCGGGAGTAGACGGGGGGCTGTTTTTT. It specifies CASSRLAGVDGGLFF. The V gene is TRBV7-9, the J gene TRBJ2-2, with 12 bases matching TRBD2. CDR1 SEHNR and CDR2 FQNEAQ come from the germline V gene (reference sequence). CDR3 length: 15 amino acids.

This clonotype has a handful of counts. The J gene is TRBJ2-5, the V gene TRBV5-1; the D is unclear. The CDR3 is 13 amino acids. V dropped 0 bases and J dropped 3 bases, with 6 bases sitting between them. The V gene's germline CDR1 is SGHRS and CDR2 YFSETQ. CDR3 DNA sequence: TGCGCCAGCAGCTTGGCGGCAGAAGAGACCCAGTACTTC. This gives the protein CASSLAAEETQYF.

This clonotype has only a few counts. J is TRBJ2-2 and V is TRBV6-1; the match to TRBD1 covers 12 bases. The V and J ends lost 6 bases and 5 bases, in that order; junction bases with no gene match: 4. This CDR3 is built from 15 residues. Germline values: CDR1 MNHNS, CDR2 SASEGT. The CDR3 protein is CASRGQGAGTGELFF. The DNA for the CDR3 is TGTGCCAGCAGGGGACAGGGGGCCGGGACCGGGGAGCTGTTTTTT.

Note on this clonotype: A much larger clone differs by one base, so this may be a read error. The V and J genes are TRBV9 and TRBJ2-1, with TRBD2 identical over 12 bases. The CDR3 is 15 amino acids. Germline assignment: CDR1 SGDLS and CDR2 YYNGEE. The CDR3 DNA reads TGTGTCAGCAGCGTAGCTAGCGGGAGGGGGAATGAGCAGTTCTTC. Translating gives CVSSVASGRGNEQFF.

This clonotype was picked up a small number of times. The chain is built from TRBV5-6 and TRBJ2-5, with 11 bases aligning to TRBD2. Germline CDR1 reads SGHDT; CDR2 reads YYEEEE. The CDR3 spans 16 residues. V gave up 0 bases and J gave up 5 bases; unmatched junction bases: 6. The CDR3 coding sequence is TGTGCCAGCAGCTTGGGGACTAGCGGGCAGATTGAGACCCAGTACTTC. It codes for CASSLGTSGQIETQYF. The complete variable domain, with remaining parts taken from reference TRBV5-6 and TRBJ2-5, reads DAGVTQSPTHLIKTRGQQVTLRCSPKSGHDTVSWYQQALGQGPQFIFQYYEEEERQRGNFPDRFSGHQFPNYSSELNVNALLLGDSALYLCASSLGTSGQIETQYFGPGTRLLVL.

This clonotype was seen many times. J is TRBJ2-3 and V is TRBV14; no clear D. V dropped 0 bases and J dropped 4 bases, with 8 bases sitting between them. This CDR3 comprises 14 residues. Germline CDR1 reads SGHDN; CDR2 reads FVKESK. The CDR3 nucleotides are TGTGCCAGCAGCCAAGATCTAGTTCCAGATACGCAGTATTTT. Protein product: CASSQDLVPDTQYF.

J is TRBJ2-1 and V is TRBV20-1; 12 positions agree with TRBD2. Germline V gene data show CDR1 as DFQATT and CDR2 as SNEGSKA (reference sequence). Trimming at V came to 4 bases and at J to 10 bases, leaving 8 bases not matched to a gene. This CDR3 contains 14 residues. CDR3 protein: CSATSGRAAEEQFF. Written as DNA, the CDR3 is TGCAGTGCTACTAGCGGGAGGGCCGCGGAGGAGCAGTTCTTC.

Ten or more counts support this clonotype. V and J are TRBV11-2 and TRBJ2-1; D might be TRBD2 (5 bases). Germline CDR1 is SGHAT and CDR2 is FQNNGV. Between the trimmed V and J ends, which lost 1 base and 7 bases, there was a span of 11 bases. The CDR3 sequence is 14 residues long. CDR3 sequence: CASSLVLRGNEQFF. In nucleotides, the CDR3 is TGTGCCAGCAGCTTAGTTCTCCGGGGAAATGAGCAGTTCTTC.

The table lists this clonotype with many counts. The V gene is TRBV7-2, the J gene TRBJ2-2; no reliable D call. The CDR3 contains 14 residues. V was trimmed by 3 bases and J by 5 bases, leaving 10 bases between them. In germline, CDR1 is SGHTA, CDR2 FQGNSA. CDR3 bases: TGTGCCAGCAGCTTCTCGGCGTCGACCGGGGAGCTGTTTTTT. This encodes CASSFSASTGELFF.

As concerns this clonotype: At one end the junction does not follow the germline gene, possibly because of a read error. This chain connects TRBV30 to TRBJ1-3, with D perhaps TRBD1 (5 bases). Germline lookup yields CDR1 GTSNPN and CDR2 SVGIG (reference sequence). The CDR3 runs to 15 residues. In DNA form, the CDR3 reads TGTGCCTGGAGTGTAAGGACGGGGCCCGGAAACGCCATATATTTT. This gives the protein CAWSVRTGPGNAIYF.

This clonotype was counted between two and nine times. A much bigger clone sits one base away, suggesting this may be a read error. V gene TRBV9 combines with J gene TRBJ2-1; no clear D. Germline loops: CDR1 SGDLS, CDR2 YYNGEE. The CDR3 has 14 amino acids. This CDR3 reads CASSPKASCNEQFF. CDR3 DNA: TGTGCCAGCAGCCCCAAGGCCTCCTGCAATGAGCAGTTCTTC. Full variable domain (rest looked up from reference TRBV9 and TRBJ2-1): DSGVTQTPKHLITATGQRVTLRCSPRSGDLSVYWYQQSLDQGLQFLIQYYNGEERAKGNILERFSAQQFPDLHSELNLSSLELGDSALYFCASSPKASCNEQFFGPGTRLTVL.

Many counts were recorded for this clonotype. The chain links TRBV7-6 to TRBJ2-5; 9 bases line up with TRBD1. Per the germline V gene, CDR1 is SGHVS and CDR2 is FNYEAQ. The CDR3 has 15 amino acids. Trimming at V came to 5 bases and at J to 4 bases, leaving 8 bases not matched to a gene. The CDR3 nucleotides are TGTGCCAGCAGCCCCAGGGACAGGGTGAGAGAGACCCAGTACTTC. It specifies CASSPRDRVRETQYF. The complete variable domain, with remaining parts taken from reference TRBV7-6 and TRBJ2-5, reads GAGVSQSPRYKVTKRGQDVALRCDPISGHVSLYWYRQALGQGPEFLTYFNYEAQQDKSGLPNDRFSAERPEGSISTLTIQRTEQRDSAMYRCASSPRDRVRETQYFGPGTRLLVL.

This clonotype has at least ten counts. The gene calls are TRBV29-1 and TRBJ1-2, with D perhaps TRBD1 (5 bases). From germline, CDR1 is SQVTM and CDR2 ANQGSEA. The V end was cut by 7 bases, the J end by 0 bases, with 9 bases between. The CDR3 consists of 12 residues. CDR3 amino acids: CSGDSPNYGYTF. CDR3 in DNA: TGCAGCGGCGACAGTCCTAACTATGGCTACACCTTC.

This clonotype was seen many times. This sequence joins TRBV19 and TRBJ2-7; maybe TRBD2 (6 bases). The V end was cut by 5 bases, the J end by 0 bases, with 14 bases between. The CDR3 runs 15 residues. Germline-derived CDR1 and CDR2 are LNHDA and SQIVND (reference sequence). The CDR3 spells CASSAGSGTSYEQYF. CDR3 nucleotides: TGTGCCAGTAGTGCGGGATCCGGGACCTCCTACGAGCAGTACTTC.

This clonotype came up a few times. The V call is TRBV19, the J call TRBJ2-2; D not resolved. V was cut by 1 base and J by 7 bases, with 7 bases left in between. CDR1 and CDR2 (germline): LNHDA, SQIVND (reference sequence). This CDR3 spans 13 amino acids. The CDR3 protein is CASSIVPVGELFF. For the CDR3, the DNA is TGTGCCAGTAGTATAGTGCCCGTCGGGGAGCTGTTTTTT.

This clonotype was detected a few times. V gene TRBV18 combines with J gene TRBJ2-6; D is unclear. There are 18 residues in the CDR3. CDR1 and CDR2 from the germline V gene are KGHSH and LQKENI. V lost 2 bases and J lost 1, with 15 bases in between. The CDR3 spells CASSPRAATLSGANVLTF. CDR3 in DNA: TGTGCCAGCTCACCAAGGGCAGCGACGCTTTCTGGGGCCAACGTCCTGACTTTC.